A selection of T cell receptor beta chains follows, all from one sample in a study of blood T cell repertoires in COVID-19. Using immunoSEQ multiplex PCR, the repertoire was profiled, and TCRdb retains in-frame clones only, with some absent. The sample includes about 110,000 clones, around three quarters of them seen just once. Sequences were obtained from peripheral blood. The origin of the receptors is a human donor in a cohort sampled during active or convalescent COVID-19. CDR3s leave out the opening cysteine and the closing phenylalanine or tryptophan. D genes are given only for firm matches.

CDR3 length,J gene,V gene,D gene,CDR3 protein
16,TRBJ2-2,TRBV7-6,TRBD2,ASSLAKIAGRNTGELF
13,TRBJ1-5,TRBV4-3,TRBD1,ASSQDRGPNQPQH
13,TRBJ2-1,TRBV10-3,TRBD1,AISTGQGSYNEQF
16,TRBJ2-5,TRBV7-6,TRBD2,ASSLELSGGVYGETQY
14,TRBJ2-3,TRBV9,TRBD2,ASSAGLAGNTDTQY
14,TRBJ2-7,TRBV5-6,TRBD2,ASSLGGGAPSNEQY
12,TRBJ2-7,TRBV5-1,TRBD2,ASSRVEGGAEQY
11,TRBJ1-2,TRBV6-2/TRBV6-3,.,ASSYEASYGYT
13,TRBJ2-3,TRBV27,.,ASSLSIGFGDTQY
15,TRBJ2-3,TRBV9,TRBD2,ASSPGLAGGSTDTQY
13,TRBJ2-7,TRBV5-5,TRBD1,ASSSPGQGIDEQY
11,TRBJ2-7,TRBV6-5,.,ASSYGRGGEQY
10,TRBJ2-1,TRBV5-1,TRBD2,ASSLDSGGTL
14,TRBJ1-2,TRBV5-4,TRBD1,ASSLDRGDLDYGYT
12,TRBJ1-2,TRBV6-5,TRBD1,ASSLTDRGQGYT
15,TRBJ2-7,TRBV21-1,.,ASSKASSPLAFYEQY
10,TRBJ1-4,TRBV12-3/TRBV12-4,.,ASGALNEKLF
13,TRBJ2-1,TRBV6-5,.,ASSRARPSYNEQF
14,TRBJ2-2,TRBV4-2,.,ASSQEPQLRTGELF
15,TRBJ2-5,TRBV6-1,TRBD2,ASSEGRQRGGRETQY
14,TRBJ2-4,TRBV19,.,ASSIAAGIAKNIQY
15,TRBJ1-4,TRBV25-1,.,ASSELGADSVNEKLF
16,TRBJ2-2,TRBV6-1,TRBD2,ASSDLPGLALRTGELF
12,TRBJ2-7,TRBV4-1,.,ASSQAGNPYEQY
13,TRBJ2-5,TRBV5-5,TRBD2,ASSLGVAGQETQY
13,TRBJ2-7,TRBV19,.,ASSIASGNSYEQY
13,TRBJ1-2,TRBV9,.,ASSVTAVANYGYT
11,TRBJ1-5,TRBV6-5,.,ASRGVGNQPQH
13,TRBJ2-2,TRBV9,TRBD2,ASSFAGAGTGELF